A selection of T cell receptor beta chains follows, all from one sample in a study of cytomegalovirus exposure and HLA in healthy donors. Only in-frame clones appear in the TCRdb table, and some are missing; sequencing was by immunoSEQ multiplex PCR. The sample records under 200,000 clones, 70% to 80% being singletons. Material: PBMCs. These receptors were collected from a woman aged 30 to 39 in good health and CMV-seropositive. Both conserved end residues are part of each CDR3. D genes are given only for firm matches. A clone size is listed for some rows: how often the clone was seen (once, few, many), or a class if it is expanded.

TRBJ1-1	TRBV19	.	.	TGTGCCAGTAGTGTCGGGGGAGGCCCGAACACTGAAGCTTTCTTT	CASSVGGGPNTEAFF
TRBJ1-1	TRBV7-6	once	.	TGTGCCAGCAGCCCCGCGGTCAAGATGAACACTGAAGCTTTCTTT	CASSPAVKMNTEAFF
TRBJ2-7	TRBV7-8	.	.	TGTGCCAGCAGCCCTGGACTGTTTGGAGCCTACGAGCAGTACTTC	CASSPGLFGAYEQYF
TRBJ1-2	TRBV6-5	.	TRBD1	TGTGCCAGCAGGCGACAGGGGGTATTTGGCTACACCTTC	CASRRQGVFGYTF
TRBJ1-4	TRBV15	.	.	TGTGCCACCAGCAGACCCTTCGGGAACGGGGAAAAACTGTTTTTT	CATSRPFGNGEKLFF
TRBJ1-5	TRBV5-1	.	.	TGCGCCAGCAGCTTGTATGGGGGCTCCAATCAGCCCCAGCATTTT	CASSLYGGSNQPQHF
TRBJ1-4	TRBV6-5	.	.	TGTGCCAGCAGTTCAAATCCCGAGGGTAATGAAAAACTGTTTTTT	CASSSNPEGNEKLFF
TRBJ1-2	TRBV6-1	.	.	TGTGCCAGCAGTGGGGAGGAACTAAACTATGGCTACACCTTC	CASSGEELNYGYTF
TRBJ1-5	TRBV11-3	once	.	TGTGCCAGCAGCCCAACCAGGACAAGTCAGCCCCAGCATTTT	CASSPTRTSQPQHF
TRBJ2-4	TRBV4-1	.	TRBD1	TGCGCCAGCAGCCAGGGACAGGTAACGGCGCCAGCCAAAAACATTCAGTACTTC	CASSQGQVTAPAKNIQYF
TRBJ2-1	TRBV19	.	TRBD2	TGTGCCAGTAGTCCGGGACTAGCGGGACTCTGGGGGAATGAGCAGTTCTTC	CASSPGLAGLWGNEQFF
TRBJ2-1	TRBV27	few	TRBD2	TGTGCCAGCAGTAAAGAGCGGGGGTTTCTCAATGAGCAGTTCTTC	CASSKERGFLNEQFF
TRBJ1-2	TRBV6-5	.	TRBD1	TGTGCCAGCAGCGGCTGGGACAGGGCGTATGGCTACACCTTC	CASSGWDRAYGYTF
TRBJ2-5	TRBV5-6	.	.	TGTGCCAGCAGCTTGTTTACGGGGGAGACCCAGTACTTC	CASSLFTGETQYF
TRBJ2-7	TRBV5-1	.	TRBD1	TGCGCCAGCAGCTTGGGACAGGGTGACGACGAGCAGTACTTC	CASSLGQGDDEQYF
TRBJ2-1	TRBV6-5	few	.	TGTGCCAGCAGTTTTCAGGGTTTGTACAATGAGCAGTTCTTC	CASSFQGLYNEQFF
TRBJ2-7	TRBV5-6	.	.	TGTGCCAGCAGTCAAGAGGGCCTAGGGTACGAGCAGTACTTC	CASSQEGLGYEQYF
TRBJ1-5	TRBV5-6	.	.	TGTGCCAGCAGCCTGGACGGGAGACAGCCCCAGCATTTT	CASSLDGRQPQHF
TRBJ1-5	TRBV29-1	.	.	TGCAGCGTTGAAGAGGGGGAGGGGCAGCCCCAGCATTTT	CSVEEGEGQPQHF
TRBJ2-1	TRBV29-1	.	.	TGCAGCGTTGATTATACGGACCAGGGCTACAGGACAAGCTCCTACAATGAGCAGTTCTTC	CSVDYTDQGYRTSSYNEQFF
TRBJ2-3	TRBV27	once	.	TGTGCCAGCAGTGCGGGACTCCGTAGCACAGATACGCAGTATTTT	CASSAGLRSTDTQYF
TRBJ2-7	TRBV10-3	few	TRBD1	TGTGCCATCAGTCCGGGACAGGGAGAATACGAGCAGTACTTC	CAISPGQGEYEQYF
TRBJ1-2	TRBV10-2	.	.	TGCGCCAGCAGTGGGAGGGATACCTACACCTTC	CASSGRDTYTF
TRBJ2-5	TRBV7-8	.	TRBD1	TGTGCCAGCAGCCCACTTGCCGGGACAGGGGCTTCTATCCAAGAGACCCAGTACTTC	CASSPLAGTGASIQETQYF
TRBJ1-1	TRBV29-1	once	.	TGCAGCGTTTCGAGGGACACTGAAGCTTTCTTT	CSVSRDTEAFF
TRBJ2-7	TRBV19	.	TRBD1	TGTGCCAGCGCGACCGGGACAGGGGGCTACGAGCAGTACTTC	CASATGTGGYEQYF
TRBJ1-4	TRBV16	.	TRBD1	TGTGCCAGTTCCAAAAGCGGGACAGGCACCGAAAAACTGTTTTTT	CASSKSGTGTEKLFF
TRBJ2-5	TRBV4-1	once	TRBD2	TGCGCCAGCAGCCGAGCTGGACTAGCGGGAGTAGAGACCCAGTACTTC	CASSRAGLAGVETQYF